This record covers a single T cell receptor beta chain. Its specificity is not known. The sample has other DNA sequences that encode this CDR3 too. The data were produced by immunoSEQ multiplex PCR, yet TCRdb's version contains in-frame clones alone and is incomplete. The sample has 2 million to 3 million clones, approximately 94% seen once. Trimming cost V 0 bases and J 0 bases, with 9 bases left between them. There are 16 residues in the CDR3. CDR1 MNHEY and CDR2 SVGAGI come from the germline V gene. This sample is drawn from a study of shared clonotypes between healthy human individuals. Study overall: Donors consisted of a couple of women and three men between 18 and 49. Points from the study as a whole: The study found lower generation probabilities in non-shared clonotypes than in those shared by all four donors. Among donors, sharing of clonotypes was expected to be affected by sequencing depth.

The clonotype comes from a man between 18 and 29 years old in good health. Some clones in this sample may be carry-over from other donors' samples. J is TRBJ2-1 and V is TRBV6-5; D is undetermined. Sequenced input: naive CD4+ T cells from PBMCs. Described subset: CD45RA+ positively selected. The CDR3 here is CASSYSPSSSYNEQFF. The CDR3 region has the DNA TGTGCCAGCAGTTACTCCCCATCGAGCTCCTACAATGAGCAGTTCTTC.